This T cell receptor beta chain was found in a study of beta chain features in type 1 diabetes. This clone was counted between two and nine times. CDR1 and CDR2 from the germline V gene are MNHEY and SMNVEV (reference sequence). V was pared by 7 bases and J by 8 bases, with 10 bases of the junction left unmatched. This CDR3 spans 15 amino acids. Investigators reverse transcribed all isolated RNA, so they sequenced expressed TCRB transcripts. Sequenced by immunoSEQ multiplex PCR; TCRdb stores in-frame clones only, minus some. The sample records 110,000 to 150,000 clones, around a tenth being singletons.

Sequencing was carried out using central memory CD4+ T cells from blood. This chain uses TRBV27 with TRBJ2-1, with 11 bases aligning to TRBD2. This sequence originates from a young man in good health. CDR3 amino acids: CASMLAGGPFDEQFF. The CDR3 region has the DNA TGTGCCAGCATGCTAGCGGGGGGTCCTTTTGATGAGCAGTTCTTC.